This TCR beta chain emerged from a study of T cell responses to AZD1222 COVID-19 vaccine. CDR3 size: 13 residues. V was pared by 8 bases and J by 8 bases, with 8 bases of the junction left unmatched. Germline lookup yields CDR1 LNHDA and CDR2 SQIVND (reference sequence). Some clones are missing from TCRdb's copy, which holds only in-frame ones; the method was immunoSEQ multiplex PCR. In the table there are fewer than 85,000 clones, around 92% of which are singletons. Study observations and caveats: White British donors predominated, females outnumbered males, and clonal diversity was possibly underestimated. Vaccine-associated CD4 TCRs spanned spike, dominant at 160-218 and 743-854. After the peak T cell response, and only then, were repertoires sampled.

Worth noting for this clone: Its antigen is undetermined.

Material: peripheral blood, obtained on day 0 of MenACWY control vaccination. This TCR came from an adult in good health. The gene calls are TRBV19 and TRBJ1-4; TRBD1 matches at 7 bases. As DNA, the CDR3 is TGTGCCAGTGGGCGACAGGGTGGAGAAAAACTGTTTTTT. This codes for CASGRQGGEKLFF.